The following is a T cell receptor (beta chain) sequence with its context. This clone was recorded a few times. Which antigen it targets is not known. One base away there is no much larger clone; base qualities are not given. This record comes from a study of beta chain features in type 1 diabetes (dated by TCRdb to 2016 to 2019). With regard to the full study: Mean age, gender distribution, total cell number and subset yield did not differ between patients and healthy donors. Naive and central memory subsets were obtained from all 28 donors, but regulatory and stem cell-like memory subsets were isolated from only 8 patients and roughly 8 healthy donors. In the study, recently diagnosed type 1 diabetes patients and matched healthy donors were compared on the TCRB repertoires of their sorted circulating CD4+ T cell subsets. A total of under 120,000,000 sorted cells were examined across all samples, and RNA yield correlated strongly with the number of cells per subset.

Each donor gave one peripheral blood draw, roughly 110 mL on average, collected into heparinised tubes. A BD FACSAria II and a panel including CD45RO, CCR7, CD25, CD127, CD95 and CD27 were used to sort naive, central memory, regulatory and stem cell-like memory CD4+ T cells. All sorted populations exceeded 98% purity. PBMCs were isolated right away by Lymphoprep density gradient centrifugation and were stained directly, without culture. So that batch effects would be minimized, each experiment stained and sorted samples in pairs, pairing one healthy donor with one patient. Here is what the overall study found, with its caveats: Naive, central memory and regulatory TCRB repertoires appeared to be more alike among patients than among healthy donors. Only small numbers of individuals were included in the HLA sub-analyses, which left unresolved whether HLA type had any influence on TCRB rearrangement. PCR might favor shorter templates, but patient and control samples were amplified and corrected together, so any skew would affect both groups equally. Type 1 diabetes patients showed a moderate but significant shortening of TCRB CDR3 length in all four CD4+ subsets. Because cDNA was sequenced instead of genomic DNA, highly expressing activated cells could be over-represented, though the groups showed no difference in activation or CD3 levels. Fewer insertions and more nucleotide deletions at VDJ recombination sites were observed in patients with type 1 diabetes, implying thymic rearrangement abnormalities.

All of the isolated RNA was reverse transcribed with the High Capacity cDNA Reverse Transcription Kit, so expressed TCRB transcripts were sequenced. Deep immunoSEQ sequencing was applied to naive, central memory and regulatory T cell samples, giving an average of roughly 3.6 million total reads per sample. After sorted cells were lysed in RLT buffer, RNA was extracted with DNase-treated RNeasy Micro or Mini kits, with the choice depending on cell number. To prevent cross-contamination, every cell subset was processed on its own, while patient and healthy donor samples were processed together. TCRB sequences were amplified from cDNA with the immunoSEQ multiplex PCR, producing 87-bp fragments spanning the CDR3 region. The amplicons were sequenced using the Illumina HiSeq platform. Concerning the study's data processing: Synthetic template baselines were used to correct PCR bias computationally, reads within Hamming distance 2 were collapsed together, and singletons that could not be merged were discarded. Reads were aligned against IMGT so that V, D and J genes, CDR3 length and insertions or deletions at six rearrangement sites could be assigned. Clonotype counts were normalized to sorted cell number within each subset before computing true diversity and Gini coefficients with the tcR R package. Repertoire sharing was quantified using the overlap coefficient calculated on TCRB nucleotide sequences. TCRdb provides this immuneACCESS table in a form limited to in-frame rearrangements. Some clones are lacking; in checked studies, under half of them reflect an unresolved V gene, and why the rest are absent is not known. V and J calls and clone size are copied from that table; D and trimming were computed from the DNA. The sample contains hundreds of thousands of clones, over 7% of them found a single time. Approximately 1% of the sample is in the top ten clones.

What was sequenced was central memory CD4+ T cells from blood. The TCR comes from a man younger than 45 with type 1 diabetes.

CDR3 reads: CASSLRGRGSETQYF. The DNA sequence is TGTGCCAGCAGCTTAAGGGGCAGGGGCTCAGAGACCCAGTACTTC. The chain is encoded by TRBV11-2 joined to TRBJ2-5; possibly the D gene is TRBD1, per 6 matching bases. The germline V gene sets CDR1 to SGHAT and CDR2 to FQNNGV. V is clipped by 2 bases and J by 4 bases, and the sequence between their germline boundaries is 14 bases long. From the cysteine up to the phenylalanine, the CDR3 has a length of 15 residues. The DNA shown is the 45-base CDR3, in frame from base 1.